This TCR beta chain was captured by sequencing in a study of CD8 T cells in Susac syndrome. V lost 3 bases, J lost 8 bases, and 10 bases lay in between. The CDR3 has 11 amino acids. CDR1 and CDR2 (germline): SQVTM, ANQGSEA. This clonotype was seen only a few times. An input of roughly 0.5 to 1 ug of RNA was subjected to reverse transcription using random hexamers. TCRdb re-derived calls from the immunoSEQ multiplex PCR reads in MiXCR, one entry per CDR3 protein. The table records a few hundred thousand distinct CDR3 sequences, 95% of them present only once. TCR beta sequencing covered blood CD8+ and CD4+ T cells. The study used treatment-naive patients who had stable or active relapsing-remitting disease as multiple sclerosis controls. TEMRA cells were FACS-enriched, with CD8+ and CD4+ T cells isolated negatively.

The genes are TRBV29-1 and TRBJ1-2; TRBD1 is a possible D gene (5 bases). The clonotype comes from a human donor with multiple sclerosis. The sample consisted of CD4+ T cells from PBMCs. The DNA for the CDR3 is TGCAGCGTTGAGGGGGTGGACGGCTACACCTTC. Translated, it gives CSVEGVDGYTF. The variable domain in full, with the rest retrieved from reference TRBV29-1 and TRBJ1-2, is SAVISQKPSRDICQRGTSLTIQCQVDSQVTMMFWYRQQPGQSLTLIATANQGSEATYESGFVIDKFPISRPNLTFSTLTVSNMSPEDSSIYLCSVEGVDGYTFGSGTRLTVV.